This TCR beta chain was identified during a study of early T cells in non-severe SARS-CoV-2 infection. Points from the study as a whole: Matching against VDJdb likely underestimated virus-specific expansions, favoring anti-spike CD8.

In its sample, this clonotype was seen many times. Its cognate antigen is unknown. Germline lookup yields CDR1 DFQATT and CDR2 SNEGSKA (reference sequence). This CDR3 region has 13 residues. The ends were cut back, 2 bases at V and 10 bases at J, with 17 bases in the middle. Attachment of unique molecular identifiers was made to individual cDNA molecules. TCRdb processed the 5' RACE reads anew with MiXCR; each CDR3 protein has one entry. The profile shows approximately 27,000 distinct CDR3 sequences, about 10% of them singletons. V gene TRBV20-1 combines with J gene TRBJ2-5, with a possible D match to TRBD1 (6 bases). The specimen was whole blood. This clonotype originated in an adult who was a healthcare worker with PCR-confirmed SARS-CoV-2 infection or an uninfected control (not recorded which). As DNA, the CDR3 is TGCAGTGCTAGATTGGGGGCAAGGGCAGGCCAGTACTTC. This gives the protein CSARLGARAGQYF.